This T cell receptor beta chain originates from a study of CD8 T cells in ankylosing spondylitis. Study-level findings and limits: A TCR beta motif made of about 8 highly homologous variants seemed typical of ankylosing spondylitis blood.

Quantitative 5'-RACE with molecular barcodes generated TCR beta libraries. One entry per CDR3 protein, called by TCRdb with MiXCR from the 5' RACE reads. This table has a few hundred thousand distinct CDR3 sequences, about a fifth appearing once. This clonotype was seen more than once but under ten times. Its antigen is still unknown. J lost 10 bases, V lost 6 bases, and 9 bases had no gene match. The length of the CDR3 is 15 residues. The sequencing input was blood, either unsorted or a sorted T cell fraction (not recorded which). V is TRBV12-3 or TRBV12-4 and J is TRBJ2-1; TRBD2 matches at 13 bases. This receptor was obtained from a male donor with ankylosing spondylitis. CDR3 bases: TGTGCCAGCAGCCCCTGGACTAGCGGGAGTGTAGAGCAGTTCTTC. The encoded protein is CASSPWTSGSVEQFF.